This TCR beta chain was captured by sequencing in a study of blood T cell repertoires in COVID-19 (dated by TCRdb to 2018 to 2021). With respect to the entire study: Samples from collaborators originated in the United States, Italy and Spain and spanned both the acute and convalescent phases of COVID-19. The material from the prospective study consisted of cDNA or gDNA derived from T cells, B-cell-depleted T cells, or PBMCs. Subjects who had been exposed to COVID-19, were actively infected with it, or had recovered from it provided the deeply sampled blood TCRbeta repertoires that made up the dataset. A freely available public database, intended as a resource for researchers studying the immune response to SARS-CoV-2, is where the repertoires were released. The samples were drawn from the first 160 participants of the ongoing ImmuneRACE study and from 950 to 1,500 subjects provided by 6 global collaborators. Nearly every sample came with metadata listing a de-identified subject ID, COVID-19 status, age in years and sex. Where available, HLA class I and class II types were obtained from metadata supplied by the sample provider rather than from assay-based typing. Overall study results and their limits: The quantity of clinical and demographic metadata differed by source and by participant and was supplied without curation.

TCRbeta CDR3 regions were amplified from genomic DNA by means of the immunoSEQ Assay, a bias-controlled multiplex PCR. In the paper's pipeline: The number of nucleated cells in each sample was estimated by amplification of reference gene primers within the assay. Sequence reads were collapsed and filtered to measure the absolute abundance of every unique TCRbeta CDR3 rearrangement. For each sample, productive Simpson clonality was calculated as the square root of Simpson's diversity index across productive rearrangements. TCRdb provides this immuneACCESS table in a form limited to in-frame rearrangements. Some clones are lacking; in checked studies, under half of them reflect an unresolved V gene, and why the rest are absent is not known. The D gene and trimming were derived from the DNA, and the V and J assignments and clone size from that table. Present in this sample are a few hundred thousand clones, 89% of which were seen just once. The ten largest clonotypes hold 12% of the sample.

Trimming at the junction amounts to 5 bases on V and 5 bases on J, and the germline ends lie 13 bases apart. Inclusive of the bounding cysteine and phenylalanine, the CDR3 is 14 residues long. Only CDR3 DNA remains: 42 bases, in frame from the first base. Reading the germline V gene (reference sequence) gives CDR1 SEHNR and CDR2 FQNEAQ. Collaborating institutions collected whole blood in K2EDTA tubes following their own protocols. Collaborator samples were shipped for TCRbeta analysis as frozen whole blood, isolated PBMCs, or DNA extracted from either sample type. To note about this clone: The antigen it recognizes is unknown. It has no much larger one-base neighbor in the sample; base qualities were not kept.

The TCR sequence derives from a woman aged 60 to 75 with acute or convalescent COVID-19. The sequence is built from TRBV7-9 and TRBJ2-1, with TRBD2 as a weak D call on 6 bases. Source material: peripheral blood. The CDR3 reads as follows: CASSLSRENNEQFF. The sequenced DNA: TGTGCCAGCAGCCTCAGCCGGGAGAACAATGAGCAGTTCTTC.